A single sample is the source of the 23 T cell receptor beta chains below, sequenced in a study of beta chain features in type 1 diabetes. TCRB transcripts that were expressed got sequenced, as all of the isolated RNA had been reverse transcribed. Repertoires were generated with immunoSEQ multiplex PCR, while TCRdb's copy carries only in-frame clones and drops some. Of more than 150,000 clones in the sample, 7.5% to 10% were seen once. Sequencing was carried out using central memory CD4+ T cells from blood. The receptor source for this set is a woman between 18 and 29 years old in good health.

The table lists this clone with a few counts. The gene calls are TRBV7-8 and TRBJ1-2; 9 nucleotides line up with TRBD1. CDR1 is SGHVS, CDR2 FQNEAQ, per germline. After removal of 4 bases from V and 8 bases from J, the junction contained 5 bases not matched to a gene. CDR3 size: 13 residues. In DNA form, the CDR3 reads TGTGCCAGCAGCTCTCCGGGACAGGGCGGCTACACCTTC. Translation gives CASSSPGQGGYTF.

This clone has only a few counts. The rearrangement links TRBV6-1 to TRBJ2-1; tentative D call: TRBD1 (7 bases). The CDR3 consists of 14 residues. Germline CDR1 is MNHNS and CDR2 is SASEGT. Deletions cut 8 bases from V and 3 bases from J, with 14 bases between. Here the CDR3 reads CASGGTDYYNEQFF. The CDR3 coding sequence is TGTGCCAGCGGGGGGACAGACTACTACAATGAGCAGTTCTTC.

The gene calls are TRBV4-1 and TRBJ2-3, with 7 bases that match TRBD2. This CDR3 spans 14 amino acids. Germline loops: CDR1 MGHRA, CDR2 YSYEKL. The ends lost 7 bases at V and 2 bases at J; junction bases unmatched: 6. CDR3 bases: TGCGCCAGCATCTTGCGGGGGTACACAGATACGCAGTATTTT. It codes for CASILRGYTDTQYF.

This clone came up a few times. The V gene is TRBV2, the J gene TRBJ2-7, with D perhaps TRBD1 (6 bases). Trimming cost V 8 bases and J 4 bases, with 15 bases left between them. Germline V gene lookup returns CDR1 SNHLY and CDR2 FYNNEI. The CDR3 is 13 amino acids. CDR3 region: CASRRDTGYEQYF. The CDR3 DNA sequence: TGTGCCAGCCGACGGGACACGGGGTACGAGCAGTACTTC. The variable domain in full, with the rest retrieved from reference TRBV2 and TRBJ2-7, is EPEVTQTPSHQVTQMGQEVILRCVPISNHLYFYWYRQILGQKVEFLVSFYNNEISEKSEIFDDQFSVERPDGSNFTLKIRSTKLEDSAMYFCASRRDTGYEQYFGPGTRLTVT.

This clone came up a few times. The chain recombines TRBV6-1 with TRBJ1-5; unclear D gene. In germline, CDR1 is MNHNS, CDR2 SASEGT. V lost 7 bases, J lost 4 bases, and 14 bases lay in between. The CDR3 extends over 14 amino acids. The CDR3 DNA follows: TGTGCCAGCATCTGGACGGGAGGAAATCAGCCCCAGCATTTT. Amino acid sequence: CASIWTGGNQPQHF.

This clone was detected a few times. The J gene is TRBJ2-1, the V gene TRBV29-1, with D possibly matching TRBD2 (5 bases). V was pared by 8 bases and J by 2 bases, with 13 bases between. CDR3 length: 13 amino acids. Looked up from germline, CDR1 is SQVTM and CDR2 is ANQGSEA. CDR3 protein: CSPLAGPYNEQFF. Here the CDR3 DNA reads TGCAGCCCCCTGGCGGGTCCCTACAATGAGCAGTTCTTC.

This chain connects TRBV30 to TRBJ2-3; D might be TRBD1 (5 bases). The CDR3 length is 13 residues. Germline loops: CDR1 GTSNPN, CDR2 SVGIG (reference sequence). V was cut by 8 bases and J by 0 bases, with 12 bases left in between. In nucleotides, the CDR3 is TGTGCCAGATCAGGGCCTAGCACAGATACGCAGTATTTT. Its protein is CARSGPSTDTQYF.

CDR3 sequence reads: CASSFQGEFNEQYF. CDR3 nucleotides: TGCGCCAGCAGCTTTCAGGGGGAGTTCAACGAGCAGTACTTC. The chain employs TRBV5-1 and TRBJ2-7; 7 bases line up with TRBD1. Germline CDR1 is SGHRS and CDR2 is YFSETQ. CDR3 length: 14 residues. The ends lost 2 bases at V and 5 bases at J; junction bases unmatched: 7.

This clone turned up a few times. The chain uses TRBV5-1 and TRBJ1-2; 7 nucleotides agree with TRBD1. Germline CDR1 SGHRS, CDR2 YFSETQ. This CDR3 contains 15 residues. Trimming cost V 4 bases and J 4 bases; bases outside gene matches: 10. CDR3 nucleotides: TGCGCCAGCAGCGGACACAGGGGAACAAGCTATGGCTACACCTTC. Translation gives CASSGHRGTSYGYTF.

This clone was counted between two and nine times. This chain connects TRBV4-1 to TRBJ1-1; 7 nucleotides line up with TRBD1. V shed 3 bases, J shed 2 bases, and the junction held 6 bases outside the gene matches. The length of the CDR3 is 15 residues. CDR1 and CDR2 (germline): MGHRA, YSYEKL. The CDR3 DNA reads as TGCGCCAGCAGCCACCCCGACAGGGATAACACTGAAGCTTTCTTT. Protein product: CASSHPDRDNTEAFF.

The chain is built from TRBV14 and TRBJ2-7; no clear D. V was cut by 2 bases and J by 9 bases, with 11 bases left in between. The V gene's germline CDR1 is SGHDN and CDR2 FVKESK. This CDR3 is 12 amino acids long. CDR3 sequence reads: CASSQRIRGQYF. Written as DNA, the CDR3 is TGTGCCAGCAGCCAAAGAATCCGAGGGCAGTACTTC.

The rearrangement uses TRBV18 and TRBJ2-3, with no clear D. V was clipped by 6 bases and J by 3 bases, with 7 bases between them. This CDR3 is 12 amino acids long. Germline values: CDR1 KGHSH, CDR2 LQKENI. The CDR3 is CASSPTTDTQYF. The CDR3 region has the DNA TGTGCCAGCTCTCCAACTACAGATACGCAGTATTTT.

The CDR3 DNA is TGTGCCTGGGGGAAACAGGGGAACTATGGCTACACCTTC. This codes for CAWGKQGNYGYTF. The rearrangement links TRBV30 to TRBJ1-2, with 7 bases fitting TRBD1. V was pared by 5 bases and J by 2 bases, with 5 bases of the junction left unmatched. This CDR3 spans 13 amino acids. Germline-derived CDR1 and CDR2 are GTSNPN and SVGIG (reference sequence).

The V call is TRBV27, the J call TRBJ2-2; tentatively, D is TRBD1 (6 bases). This CDR3 has 14 amino acids. Trimming left V 7 bases short and J 7 bases short, with 16 bases between. CDR1 and CDR2 from the germline V gene are MNHEY and SMNVEV (reference sequence). Here the CDR3 DNA reads TGTGCCAGCACAGGGGTCGAGGATGGCGGGGAGCTGTTTTTT. Translation gives CASTGVEDGGELFF.

As regards this clone: The germline gene is not matched at one end of the junction; a read error may be the cause. CDR3 coding DNA: TGTGCCAGCACCTTGACTAGCGGGAGCACAGATACGCAGTATTTT. It is translated as CASTLTSGSTDTQYF. The chain employs TRBV5-4 and TRBJ2-3, with TRBD2 matching 10 bases. This CDR3 has 15 amino acids. Germline values: CDR1 SGHNT, CDR2 YYREEE (reference sequence).

The rearrangement links TRBV2 to TRBJ2-1; tentatively, D is TRBD2 (6 bases). Trimming took off 6 bases at V and 6 bases at J, with 9 bases between the two ends. Germline lookup yields CDR1 SNHLY and CDR2 FYNNEI. The CDR3 spans 12 residues. The CDR3 spells CASRGGVNEQFF. The CDR3 bases are TGTGCCAGCAGGGGGGGAGTCAATGAGCAGTTCTTC.

The V call is TRBV11-2, the J call TRBJ1-4, with D possibly TRBD1 on 5 matching bases. Trimming took 5 bases from V and 5 from J, leaving 12 bases between them. The CDR3 is made up of 14 amino acids. The germline V gene has CDR1 SGHAT and CDR2 FQNNGV. CDR3 bases: TGTGCCAGCAGCCCCGACAGAAACAATGAAAAACTGTTTTTT. Residues: CASSPDRNNEKLFF.

This clone was detected only a few times. The CDR3 DNA follows: TGTGCCAGCAGTTCCGGGACTAGCGGAACACGGTTCTTC. Residues: CASSSGTSGTRFF. The V gene is TRBV6-5, the J gene TRBJ2-1; 11 nucleotides line up with TRBD2. CDR1 and CDR2 from the germline V gene are MNHEY and SVGAGI. V was pared by 4 bases and J by 15 bases, with 8 bases of the junction left unmatched. The CDR3 is made up of 13 amino acids.

This clone was observed a few times. The chain recombines TRBV28 with TRBJ1-2, with TRBD1 matching 7 bases. Germline-derived CDR1 and CDR2 are MDHEN and SYDVKM. CDR3 length: 13 amino acids. V shed 2 bases, J shed 3 bases, and the junction held 0 bases outside the gene matches. CDR3 in amino acids: CASSLQGDYGYTF. CDR3 sequence (DNA): TGTGCCAGCAGTTTACAGGGGGACTATGGCTACACCTTC.

The V gene is TRBV4-2, the J gene TRBJ2-7, with 8 bases lining up with TRBD2. The J segment lost 3 bases and the V segment lost 0 bases, leaving 7 bases of the junction unmatched. CDR3 length equals 16 residues. Germline V gene sequence: CDR1 LGHNA, CDR2 YNFKEQ. In DNA, the CDR3 is TGTGCCAGCAGCCAAGAAGTCCGGGGGGGCGACTACGAGCAGTACTTC. As protein: CASSQEVRGGDYEQYF.

The V gene is TRBV11-2, the J gene TRBJ1-1; perhaps TRBD1 as D (5 bases). The germline V and J ends were trimmed by 5 bases and 4 bases, with 17 bases remaining between them. Germline CDR1 and CDR2: SGHAT and FQNNGV. The CDR3 contains 15 residues. The CDR3 region has the DNA TGTGCCAGCAGCGAAAGAGGTCTAGGGGTCACTGAAGCTTTCTTT. It is translated as CASSERGLGVTEAFF. The variable domain in full, completed from reference TRBV11-2 and TRBJ1-1, reads EAGVAQSPRYKIIEKRQSVAFWCNPISGHATLYWYQQILGQGPKLLIQFQNNGVVDDSQLPKDRFSAERLKGVDSTLKIQPAKLEDSAVYLCASSERGLGVTEAFFGQGTRLTVV.

V gene TRBV2 combines with J gene TRBJ1-4; D possibly corresponds to TRBD1 (5 bases). Germline V lookup: CDR1 SNHLY, CDR2 FYNNEI. Trimming took off 6 bases at V and 6 bases at J, with 8 bases between the two ends. The CDR3 has 12 amino acids. For the CDR3, the DNA is TGTGCCAGCAGAGGGGATTATGAAAAACTGTTTTTT. This codes for CASRGDYEKLFF.

This clone was seen only a few times. The CDR3 sequence is CASSSSGGASTDTQYF. In nucleotides, the CDR3 is TGCGCCAGCAGCTCTAGCGGGGGGGCTAGCACAGATACGCAGTATTTT. The chain combines TRBV5-1 with TRBJ2-3, with TRBD2 matching 12 bases. With 3 bases clipped from V and 0 bases from J, the junction kept 2 bases outside the gene matches. The CDR3 is 16 amino acids. The germline V gene encodes CDR1 SGHRS and CDR2 YFSETQ.